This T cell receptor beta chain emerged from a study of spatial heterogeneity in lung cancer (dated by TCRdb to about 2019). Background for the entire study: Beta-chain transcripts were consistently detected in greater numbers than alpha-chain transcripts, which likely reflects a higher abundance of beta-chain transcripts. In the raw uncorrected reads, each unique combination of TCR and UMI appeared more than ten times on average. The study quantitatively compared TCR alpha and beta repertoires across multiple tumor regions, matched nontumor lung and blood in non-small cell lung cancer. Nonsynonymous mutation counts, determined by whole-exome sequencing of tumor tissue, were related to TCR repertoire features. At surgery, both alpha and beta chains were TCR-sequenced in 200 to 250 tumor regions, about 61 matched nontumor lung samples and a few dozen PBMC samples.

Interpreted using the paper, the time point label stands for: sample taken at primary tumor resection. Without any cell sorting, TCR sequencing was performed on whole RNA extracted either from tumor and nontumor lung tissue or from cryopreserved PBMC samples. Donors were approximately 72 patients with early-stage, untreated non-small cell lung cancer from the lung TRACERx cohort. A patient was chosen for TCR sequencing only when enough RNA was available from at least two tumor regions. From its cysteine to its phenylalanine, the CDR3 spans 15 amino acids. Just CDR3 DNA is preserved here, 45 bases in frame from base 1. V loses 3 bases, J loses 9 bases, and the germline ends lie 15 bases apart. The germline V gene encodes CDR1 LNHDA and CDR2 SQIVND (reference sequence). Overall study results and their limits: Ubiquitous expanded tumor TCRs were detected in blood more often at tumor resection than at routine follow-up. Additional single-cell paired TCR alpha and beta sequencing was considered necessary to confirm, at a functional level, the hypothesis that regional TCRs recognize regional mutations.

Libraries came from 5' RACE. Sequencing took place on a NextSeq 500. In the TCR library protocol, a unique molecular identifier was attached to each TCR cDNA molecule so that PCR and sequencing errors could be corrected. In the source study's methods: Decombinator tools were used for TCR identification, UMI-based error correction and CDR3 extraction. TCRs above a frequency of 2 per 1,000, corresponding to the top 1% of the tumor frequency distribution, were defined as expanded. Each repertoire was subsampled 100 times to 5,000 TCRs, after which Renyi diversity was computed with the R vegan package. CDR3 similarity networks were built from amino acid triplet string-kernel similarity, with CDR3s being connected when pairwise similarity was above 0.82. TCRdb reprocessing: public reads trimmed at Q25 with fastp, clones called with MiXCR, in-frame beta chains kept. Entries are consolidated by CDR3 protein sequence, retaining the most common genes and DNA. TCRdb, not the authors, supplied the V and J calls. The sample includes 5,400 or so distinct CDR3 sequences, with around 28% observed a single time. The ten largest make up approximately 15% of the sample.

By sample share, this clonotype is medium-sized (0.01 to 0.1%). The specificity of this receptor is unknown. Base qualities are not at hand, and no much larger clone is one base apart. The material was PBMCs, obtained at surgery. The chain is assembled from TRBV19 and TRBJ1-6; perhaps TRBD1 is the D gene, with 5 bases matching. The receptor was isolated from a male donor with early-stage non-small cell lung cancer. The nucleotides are TGTGCCAGTAGTATGGCGGACATATCGATTTCACCCCTCCACTTT. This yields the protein CASSMADISISPLHF.